This T cell receptor (beta chain) appears in the sequencing data of a study of T cell responses to AZD1222 COVID-19 vaccine. Study observations and caveats: The donor group comprised mostly white British people and more females; the analysis possibly underestimated clonal diversity. Spike regions recognized by vaccine-associated CD4 TCRs spanned the protein, led by 160-218 and 743-854. Baseline seropositivity characterized only a handful of AZD1222 recipients.

Data came from immunoSEQ multiplex PCR; TCRdb stores just in-frame clones and leaves some out. The repertoire holds 250,000 to 300,000 clones, with about 94% as singletons. Details on this clone: As yet, its antigen is unknown.

Trimming cost V 6 bases and J 5 bases; bases outside gene matches: 7. CDR1 and CDR2 (germline): ENHRY, SYGVKD. The CDR3 spans 16 residues. This chain connects TRBV10-3 to TRBJ2-3; TRBD2 matches 14 bases. This receptor was identified in an adult who received the AZD1222 COVID-19 vaccine. Sequencing used peripheral blood, obtained 28 days after the second AZD1222 dose. The CDR3 DNA sequence: TGTGCCATCAGCCCGGGACTAGCGGGAGTTCGAGATACGCAGTATTTT. This codes for CAISPGLAGVRDTQYF.